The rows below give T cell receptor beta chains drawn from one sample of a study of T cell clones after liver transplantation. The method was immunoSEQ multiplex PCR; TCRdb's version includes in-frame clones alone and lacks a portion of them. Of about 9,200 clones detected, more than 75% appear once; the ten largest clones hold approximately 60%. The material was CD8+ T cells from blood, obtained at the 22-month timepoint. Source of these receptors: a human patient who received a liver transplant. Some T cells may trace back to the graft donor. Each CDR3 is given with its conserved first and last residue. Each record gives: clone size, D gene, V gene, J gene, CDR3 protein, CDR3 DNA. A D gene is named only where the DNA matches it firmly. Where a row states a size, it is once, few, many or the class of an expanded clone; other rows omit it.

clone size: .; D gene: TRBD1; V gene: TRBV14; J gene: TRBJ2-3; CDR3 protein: CASSLGDRGWSDTQYF; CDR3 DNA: TGTGCCAGCAGCCTAGGGGACAGGGGGTGGTCAGATACGCAGTATTTT
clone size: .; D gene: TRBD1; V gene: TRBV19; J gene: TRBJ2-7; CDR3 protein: CASSSWTGSSYEQYF; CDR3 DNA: TGTGCCAGTAGTTCTTGGACAGGGAGCTCCTACGAGCAGTACTTC
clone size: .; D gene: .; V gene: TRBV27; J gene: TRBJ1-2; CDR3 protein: CASSRALGYGYTF; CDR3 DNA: TGTGCCAGCAGTAGGGCGCTAGGCTATGGCTACACCTTC
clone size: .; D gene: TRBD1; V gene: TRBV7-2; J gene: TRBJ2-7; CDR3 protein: CASSSTGTGNYEQYF; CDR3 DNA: TGTGCCAGCAGCTCTACCGGGACAGGCAACTACGAGCAGTACTTC
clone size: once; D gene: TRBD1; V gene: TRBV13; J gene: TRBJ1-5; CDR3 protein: CASSRQGDPSGNQPQHF; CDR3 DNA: TGTGCCAGCAGTCGACAGGGGGACCCTTCTGGCAATCAGCCCCAGCATTTT
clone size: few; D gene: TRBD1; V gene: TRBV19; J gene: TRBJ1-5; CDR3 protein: CASSTLPGTEQPQHF; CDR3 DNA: TGTGCCAGTAGTACCCTTCCCGGGACAGAACAGCCCCAGCATTTT
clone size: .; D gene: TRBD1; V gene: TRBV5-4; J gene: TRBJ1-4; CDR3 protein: CASSWGQGQGEKLFF; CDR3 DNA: TGTGCCAGCAGCTGGGGACAGGGCCAGGGTGAAAAACTGTTTTTT
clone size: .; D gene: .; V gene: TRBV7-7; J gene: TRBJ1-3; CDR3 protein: CASSYNLGGGNTIYF; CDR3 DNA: TGTGCCAGCAGCTACAACCTGGGAGGCGGAAACACCATATATTTT
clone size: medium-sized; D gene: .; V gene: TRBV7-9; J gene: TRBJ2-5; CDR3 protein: CASSLVAGWETQYF; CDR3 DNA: TGTGCCAGCAGCTTAGTTGCAGGGTGGGAGACCCAGTACTTC
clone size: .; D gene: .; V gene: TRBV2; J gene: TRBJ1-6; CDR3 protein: CASSEGYSHYNSPLHF; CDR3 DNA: TGTGCCAGCAGTGAAGGCTACAGCCACTATAATTCACCCCTCCACTTT
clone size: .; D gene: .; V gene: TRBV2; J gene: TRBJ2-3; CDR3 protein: CASSLRGESTDTQYF; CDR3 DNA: TGTGCCAGCAGTCTTCGCGGAGAGAGCACAGATACGCAGTATTTT
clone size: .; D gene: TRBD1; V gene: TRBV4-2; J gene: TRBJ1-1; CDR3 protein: CASSHTNRGAGAFF; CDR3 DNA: TGTGCCAGCAGCCATACCAACAGGGGTGCGGGAGCTTTCTTT
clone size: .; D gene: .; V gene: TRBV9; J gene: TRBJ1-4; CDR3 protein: CASSVGDQGPKEKLFF; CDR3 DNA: TGTGCCAGCAGCGTAGGGGATCAGGGGCCGAAGGAAAAACTGTTTTTT
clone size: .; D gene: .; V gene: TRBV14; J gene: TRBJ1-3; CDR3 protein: CASSPEVFSGNTIYF; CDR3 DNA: TGTGCCAGCAGCCCGGAGGTGTTCTCTGGAAACACCATATATTTT
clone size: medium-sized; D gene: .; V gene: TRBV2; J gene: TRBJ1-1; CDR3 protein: CASSEALAAFF; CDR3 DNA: TGTGCCAGCAGTGAAGCACTGGCAGCTTTCTTT
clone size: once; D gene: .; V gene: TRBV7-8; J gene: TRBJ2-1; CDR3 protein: CASSLEGTSDNEQFF; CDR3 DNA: TGTGCCAGCAGCTTAGAGGGCACTTCAGACAATGAGCAGTTCTTC